Listed below are T cell receptor beta chains from one sample, sequenced in a study of blood T cell repertoires in COVID-19. Sequencing used immunoSEQ multiplex PCR; TCRdb keeps in-frame clones, though not all of them. The table includes 70,000 to 85,000 clones, roughly 80% detected once. Sequenced material: peripheral blood. The receptor set was obtained from a woman older than 75 with acute or convalescent COVID-19. The CDR3 runs from the conserved cysteine through the conserved F or W. Each record gives: V gene, D gene, J gene, clone size, CDR3 protein, CDR3 DNA. The D gene is left open where the match is weak. Clone size is stated in some rows and not others, as once, few, many or a class when expanded.

>TRBV19|.|TRBJ2-1|.
CASSVTSSYNEQFF
TGTGCCAGTTCTGTTACTAGCTCCTACAATGAGCAGTTCTTC
>TRBV6-4|TRBD1|TRBJ1-5|.
CASSVPRDRGLQPQHF
TGTGCCAGCAGTGTCCCCCGAGACAGGGGCCTACAGCCCCAGCATTTT
>TRBV28|TRBD1|TRBJ1-3|.
CASSFSRTGGVNTIYF
TGTGCCAGCAGTTTCTCAAGGACAGGGGGCGTAAACACCATATATTTT
>TRBV6-1|.|TRBJ1-2|.
CASSEAPQGGNGYTF
TGTGCCAGCAGTGAAGCCCCCCAAGGAGGAAATGGCTACACCTTC
>TRBV28|TRBD1|TRBJ2-1|.
CASRSTGGWDEQFF
TGTGCCAGCAGATCGACAGGGGGCTGGGATGAGCAGTTCTTC
>TRBV5-1|.|TRBJ2-4|.
CASSLVAGAGIQYF
TGCGCCAGCAGCTTGGTGGCAGGGGCGGGCATTCAGTACTTC
>TRBV6-5|.|TRBJ2-4|.
CATVGGNIQYF
TGTGCCACCGTGGGGGGAAACATTCAGTACTTC
>TRBV6-5|.|TRBJ2-1|once
CASMKDSYNEQFF
TGTGCCAGCATGAAAGACAGCTACAATGAGCAGTTCTTC
>TRBV25-1|.|TRBJ2-1|.
CASSEQTGSRRHNEQFF
TGTGCCAGCAGTGAACAGACAGGCTCCAGGCGACACAATGAGCAGTTCTTC
>TRBV18|TRBD1|TRBJ1-5|.
CASSPQAGGLGQPQHF
TGTGCCAGCTCACCACAGGCAGGGGGTTTGGGTCAGCCCCAGCATTTT
>TRBV11-2|.|TRBJ2-1|.
CASSITPGLHVNEQFF
TGTGCCAGCAGTATTACACCGGGACTCCATGTGAATGAGCAGTTCTTC
>TRBV7-2|TRBD2|TRBJ2-3|.
CASSLFPLAGGSLTDTQYF
TGTGCCAGCAGCTTATTTCCCCTAGCGGGGGGGTCCCTCACAGATACGCAGTATTTT
>TRBV15|.|TRBJ2-1|.
CATSRDSRVSRNEQFF
TGTGCCACCAGCAGAGATAGTCGGGTTAGTAGGAATGAGCAGTTCTTC
>TRBV7-8|TRBD1|TRBJ1-1|.
CASSLETGSTEAFF
TGTGCCAGCAGCTTAGAGACAGGGAGTACTGAAGCTTTCTTT
>TRBV4-1|.|TRBJ1-6|.
CASSQDLGARGSPLHF
TGCGCCAGCAGCCAAGATTTGGGGGCTAGGGGTTCACCCCTCCACTTT
>TRBV3-1/TRBV3-2|TRBD2|TRBJ2-7|.
CASSQLAGGGEQYF
TGTGCCAGCAGCCAGCTCGCGGGGGGTGGGGAGCAGTACTTC
>TRBV19|.|TRBJ1-4|.
CASSMWRDEKLFF
TGTGCCAGTAGTATGTGGAGAGATGAAAAACTGTTTTTT
>TRBV7-2|TRBD2|TRBJ2-1|.
CASSLASGGWLDEQFF
TGTGCCAGCAGCTTAGCTAGCGGGGGGTGGTTGGATGAGCAGTTCTTC
>TRBV10-3|.|TRBJ1-3|.
CAISESGDISGNTIYF
TGTGCCATCAGTGAGTCGGGGGACATCTCTGGAAACACCATATATTTT
>TRBV6-2/TRBV6-3|TRBD1|TRBJ1-6|.
CASSGRDRDNSPLHF
TGTGCCAGCAGTGGCCGGGACAGGGATAATTCACCCCTCCACTTT
>TRBV11-3|.|TRBJ2-1|.
CASSLASQVYNEQFF
TGTGCCAGCAGCTTAGCCAGCCAGGTCTACAATGAGCAGTTCTTC
>TRBV19|.|TRBJ1-3|.
CASSKGTGSFGNTIYF
TGTGCCAGTAGTAAAGGAACAGGGTCGTTTGGAAACACCATATATTTT
>TRBV14|TRBD1|TRBJ1-4|.
CASSPSITGGEKLFF
TGTGCCAGCAGCCCTAGTATTACAGGGGGTGAAAAACTGTTTTTT
>TRBV10-3|.|TRBJ1-1|.
CAISAQKNTEAFF
TGTGCCATCAGTGCGCAGAAGAACACTGAAGCTTTCTTT
>TRBV19|.|TRBJ1-2|once
CASSSQGWNGYTF
TGTGCCAGTAGTTCCCAGGGGTGGAATGGCTACACCTTC
>TRBV11-3|TRBD2|TRBJ2-1|few
CASSLTAGGQGEQFF
TGTGCCAGCAGCTTAACAGCGGGGGGGCAAGGTGAGCAGTTCTTC
>TRBV29-1|.|TRBJ2-1|.
CSVESSRGLSSYNEQFF
TGCAGCGTTGAATCGTCGAGGGGACTGAGCTCCTACAATGAGCAGTTCTTC
>TRBV2|.|TRBJ1-2|.
CASSVEPGSGYTF
TGTGCCAGCAGTGTCGAGCCGGGAAGTGGCTACACCTTC
>TRBV9|.|TRBJ1-2|.
CASSSVNYGYTF
TGTGCCAGCAGCTCGGTGAACTATGGCTACACCTTC
>TRBV28|TRBD1|TRBJ2-1|.
CASSLSGTDSYNEQFF
TGTGCCAGCAGCCTTTCCGGGACAGACTCCTACAATGAGCAGTTCTTC
>TRBV7-8|TRBD2|TRBJ2-2|.
CASSPRLAGGEGELFF
TGTGCCAGCAGCCCCCGACTAGCGGGGGGAGAAGGGGAGCTGTTTTTT
>TRBV29-1|TRBD1|TRBJ2-3|.
CSVTRTGQGTDTQYF
TGCAGCGTTACCAGGACCGGACAGGGGACAGATACGCAGTATTTT
>TRBV12-5|TRBD1|TRBJ2-2|.
CASGPGQGSMNTGELFF
TGTGCTAGTGGTCCGGGACAGGGGTCAATGAACACCGGGGAGCTGTTTTTT
>TRBV5-4|TRBD1|TRBJ1-5|.
CASSPGTGREQPQHF
TGTGCCAGCAGCCCAGGGACAGGGCGGGAGCAGCCCCAGCATTTT
>TRBV7-7|TRBD1|TRBJ1-1|.
CASSERQGTEAFF
TGTGCTAGCAGCGAGAGACAGGGGACTGAAGCTTTCTTT
>TRBV3-1/TRBV3-2|.|TRBJ2-5|.
CASSQAPGAWETQYF
TGTGCCAGCAGCCAAGCGCCGGGAGCTTGGGAGACCCAGTACTTC
>TRBV19|TRBD2|TRBJ2-2|.
CASTPSGSGGTGELFF
TGTGCCAGTACCCCCAGTGGTAGCGGGGGGACCGGGGAGCTGTTTTTT
>TRBV19|TRBD1|TRBJ1-1|once
CASNLGQGASEAFF
TGTGCCAGTAACTTAGGACAGGGGGCGTCTGAAGCTTTCTTT
>TRBV5-4|TRBD1|TRBJ1-2|.
CASSLQDRGLGGYTF
TGTGCCAGCAGCTTACAAGACAGGGGTTTAGGCGGCTACACCTTC
>TRBV2|.|TRBJ1-2|.
CASRDFYGYTF
TGTGCCAGCAGGGACTTCTATGGCTACACCTTC
>TRBV28|.|TRBJ1-5|.
CASSVLNQPQHF
TGTGCCAGCAGCGTCCTCAATCAGCCCCAGCATTTT
>TRBV18|.|TRBJ1-5|.
CASSPGQASNQPQHF
TGTGCCAGCTCACCAGGGCAGGCGAGCAATCAGCCCCAGCATTTT
>TRBV27|.|TRBJ1-5|.
CASSLADSNQPQHF
TGTGCCAGCAGTTTGGCAGATAGCAATCAGCCCCAGCATTTT
>TRBV6-1|TRBD2|TRBJ2-1|.
CASSEATSGGYNEQFF
TGTGCCAGCAGTGAAGCGACGAGCGGGGGGTACAATGAGCAGTTCTTC
>TRBV2|TRBD2|TRBJ2-1|.
CASRPRASGSNEQFF
TGTGCCAGCAGGCCAAGGGCTAGCGGGTCTAATGAGCAGTTCTTC
>TRBV7-8|.|TRBJ1-1|.
CASSSPPDRGVNTEAFF
TGTGCCAGCAGCTCCCCTCCCGATAGGGGTGTGAACACTGAAGCTTTCTTT
>TRBV10-2|.|TRBJ2-3|.
CASRTSSAGSDTQYF
TGCGCCAGCAGGACTTCGAGCGCGGGGTCCGATACGCAGTATTTT
>TRBV7-8|.|TRBJ1-5|.
CASNPGVLPQPQHF
TGTGCCAGCAACCCCGGGGTATTACCCCAGCCCCAGCATTTT
>TRBV10-3|TRBD1|TRBJ1-2|.
CAISESGTGASGYTF
TGTGCCATCAGTGAGTCAGGGACAGGGGCTAGCGGCTACACCTTC
>TRBV6-5|.|TRBJ1-5|.
CASNSYSNQPQHF
TGTGCCAGCAACAGTTATAGCAATCAGCCCCAGCATTTT
>TRBV7-2|TRBD2|TRBJ2-2|.
CASSRSGGAVNGELFF
TGTGCCAGCAGCCGCAGCGGGGGGGCGGTTAACGGGGAGCTGTTTTTT
>TRBV11-2|.|TRBJ2-2|.
CASSLDGFRLRTGELFF
TGTGCCAGCAGCTTAGACGGGTTCCGCCTTCGCACCGGGGAGCTGTTTTTT
>TRBV2|.|TRBJ1-1|few
CASSVPPAPSTEAFF
TGTGCCAGCAGTGTCCCCCCCGCACCGAGTACTGAAGCTTTCTTT